The clone carrying this TCR beta chain showed up just a few times. The antigen is unknown. This sample was taken from a study of T cells after yellow fever vaccination. Germline V CDR1 and CDR2: LGHNA, YSLEER. The CDR3 has 15 amino acids. V was cut by 0 bases and J by 0 bases, with 9 bases left in between. General study points: Booster sampling recovered most clones from primary vaccination (96% CD4, around 88% CD8). Only a small proportion of the clonotypes turned up in both the CD4 and the CD8 compartments, likely arising from convergent recombination.

TCRdb ran MiXCR on the 5' RACE reads and lists one entry per CDR3 protein. The table shows about 360,000 distinct CDR3 sequences, with around 6.4% occurring only once. The rearrangement joins TRBV4-3 to TRBJ2-7; the D gene is possibly TRBD1 (5 bases). This specimen was PBMCs, taken 5 days after the yellow fever booster vaccination. This clonotype originated in a man aged 25 to 40 who received the YFV17D yellow fever vaccine. This CDR3 is CASSQDLDSSYEQYF. DNA for the CDR3: TGCGCCAGCAGCCAAGATCTCGACAGCTCCTACGAGCAGTACTTC.